This entry lists 24 T cell receptor beta chains sequenced from one sample in a study of shared clonotypes between healthy human individuals. This table comes from immunoSEQ multiplex PCR, and its TCRdb copy is limited to in-frame clones, with some not included. The sample consists of about 1.5 million clones, approximately 98% of them appearing once. Sequencing was carried out using naive CD4+ T cells sorted from blood. The subset denotes: CD45RA+ positively selected. The receptors stem from a man aged 25-40 years in good health.

The rearrangement joins TRBV6-1 to TRBJ2-7, with D perhaps given as TRBD1 or TRBD2 (5 bases each). The length of the CDR3 is 13 residues. Deletions cut 3 bases from V and 3 bases from J, with 9 bases between. Germline V CDR1 and CDR2: MNHNS, SASEGT. The CDR3 sequence is CASSEGRNYEQYF. CDR3 sequence (DNA): TGTGCCAGCAGTGAGGGACGGAACTACGAGCAGTACTTC.

CDR3 protein: CASSLLHYGYTF. DNA of the CDR3: TGTGCCAGCAGTTTGCTCCACTATGGCTACACCTTC. The J gene is TRBJ1-2, the V gene TRBV28; D ambiguous. The CDR3 runs to 12 residues. CDR1 MDHEN and CDR2 SYDVKM come from the germline V gene. Trimming stripped 3 bases from V and 3 bases from J, with 5 bases between.

The chain links TRBV5-1 to TRBJ1-5; the D is unclear. Trimming removed 1 base from V and 7 bases from J, with 12 bases in between. Germline V gives CDR1 SGHRS, CDR2 YFSETQ. The CDR3 totals 14 residues. CDR3 residues: CASSLIEGEQPQHF. For the CDR3, the DNA is TGCGCCAGCAGCTTGATTGAGGGTGAACAGCCCCAGCATTTT. The complete variable domain, with remaining parts taken from reference TRBV5-1 and TRBJ1-5, reads KAGVTQTPRYLIKTRGQQVTLSCSPISGHRSVSWYQQTPGQGLQFLFEYFSETQRNKGNFPGRFSGRQFSNSRSEMNVSTLELGDSALYLCASSLIEGEQPQHFGDGTRLSIL.

Regarding this clone: The junction and the germline gene differ at one end; a read error may be behind it. The chain recombines TRBV4-1 with TRBJ2-1; weak D call: TRBD2 (5 bases). CDR3 length: 14 amino acids. Germline V gene lookup returns CDR1 MGHRA and CDR2 YSYEKL. The CDR3 is CASNQAVGYNEQFF. CDR3 DNA sequence: TGCGCCAGCAACCAAGCGGTGGGATACAATGAGCAGTTCTTC.

This clone was picked up one time. The chain combines TRBV6-1 with TRBJ1-1; no clear D. Between the trimmed V and J ends, which lost 7 bases and 1 base, there was a span of 10 bases. Germline V lookup: CDR1 MNHNS, CDR2 SASEGT. The CDR3 consists of 13 residues. The CDR3 loop is CASTLDRNTEAFF. CDR3 coding DNA: TGTGCCAGCACCCTGGACCGGAACACTGAAGCTTTCTTT.

The J gene is TRBJ2-7, the V gene TRBV28; D gene uncertain. The ends were cut back, 4 bases at V and 2 bases at J, with 24 bases in the middle. CDR1 and CDR2 from the germline V gene are MDHEN and SYDVKM. The CDR3 runs to 18 residues. In DNA form, the CDR3 reads TGTGCCAGCAGTTATCATACTCCGTCGGCTACCATCACCTACGAGCAGTACTTC. It encodes CASSYHTPSATITYEQYF.

The chain is built from TRBV7-9 and TRBJ1-2; D is unclear. CDR1 and CDR2 (germline): SEHNR, FQNEAQ (reference sequence). This CDR3 region has 17 residues. Trimming removed 4 bases at V and 0 bases at J, with 18 bases between. Here the CDR3 reads CASSSIRLLGANYGYTF. CDR3 bases: TGTGCCAGCAGCTCCATTAGGTTACTAGGAGCTAACTATGGCTACACCTTC.

The chain uses TRBV6-4 and TRBJ2-1; D is possibly TRBD1 or TRBD2 (6 bases each). The CDR3 covers 13 residues. Looked up from germline, CDR1 is MRHNA and CDR2 is SNTAGT. The V gene lost 5 bases and the J gene lost 6 bases, with 11 bases spanning the gap. Written as DNA, the CDR3 is TGTGCCAGCAGTTTGGAGGGGGGCAATGAGCAGTTCTTC. Protein sequence: CASSLEGGNEQFF.

J is TRBJ2-3 and V is TRBV5-1, with TRBD2 matching 11 bases. This CDR3 has 20 residues. V dropped 4 bases and J dropped 0; count of bases not matched to a gene: 16. CDR1 SGHRS and CDR2 YFSETQ come from the germline V gene. The CDR3 spells CASSLSMTSGIHTSTDTQYF. The DNA for the CDR3 is TGCGCCAGCAGCCTATCTATGACTAGCGGGATACACACTAGCACAGATACGCAGTATTTT.

The genes are TRBV10-2 and TRBJ2-3; TRBD2 agrees at 7 bases. Germline trimming cut 7 bases from V and 0 bases from J; bases unmatched to any gene: 4. CDR3 length: 14 amino acids. Germline V gene sequence: CDR1 WSHSY, CDR2 SAAADI. CDR3 in amino acids: CASTGGTSTDTQYF. Here the CDR3 DNA reads TGCGCCAGCACGGGAGGAACTAGCACAGATACGCAGTATTTT.

The chain links TRBV6-1 to TRBJ1-1; D might be TRBD1 (6 bases). Germline V gene data show CDR1 as MNHNS and CDR2 as SASEGT. The CDR3 extends over 13 amino acids. With 5 bases removed from V and 2 bases from J, the gap between germline ends came to 9 bases. CDR3 residues: CASSSGVNTEAFF. The CDR3 bases are TGTGCCAGCAGTTCAGGGGTTAACACTGAAGCTTTCTTT.

The chain couples TRBV7-9 to TRBJ1-1; TRBD1 matches 8 bases. Germline CDR1 reads SEHNR; CDR2 reads FQNEAQ (reference sequence). The CDR3 is 15 amino acids. J lost 8 bases, V lost 3 bases, and 11 bases had no gene match. CDR3 sequence (DNA): TGTGCCAGCAGCTTCGACCTAGACCGGGACAGGGAAGCTTTCTTT. Protein sequence: CASSFDLDRDREAFF. The variable domain in full, with the rest retrieved from reference TRBV7-9 and TRBJ1-1, is DTGVSQNPRHKITKRGQNVTFRCDPISEHNRLYWYRQTLGQGPEFLTYFQNEAQLEKSRLLSDRFSAERPKGSFSTLEIQRTEQGDSAMYLCASSFDLDRDREAFFGQGTRLTVV.

The chain links TRBV9 to TRBJ2-1; D possibly corresponds to TRBD1 (5 bases). CDR1 and CDR2 (germline): SGDLS, YYNGEE. V lost 0 bases to trimming and J lost 4 bases, with 11 bases between them. There are 15 residues in the CDR3. The CDR3 region is CASSVGSDSYNEQFF. CDR3 bases: TGTGCCAGCAGCGTAGGTTCCGACAGTTACAATGAGCAGTTCTTC. The whole variable domain, remainder taken from reference TRBV9 and TRBJ2-1, is DSGVTQTPKHLITATGQRVTLRCSPRSGDLSVYWYQQSLDQGLQFLIQYYNGEERAKGNILERFSAQQFPDLHSELNLSSLELGDSALYFCASSVGSDSYNEQFFGPGTRLTVL.

In this sample, this clone turned up once. The chain joins TRBV7-9 to TRBJ2-7; D uncertain. Trimming took 0 bases from V and 1 from J, leaving 4 bases between them. Germline-derived CDR1 and CDR2 are SEHNR and FQNEAQ (reference sequence). The CDR3 extends over 13 amino acids. CDR3 nucleotides: TGTGCCAGCAGCTTAGCGACTTCCTACGAGCAGTACTTC. It translates to CASSLATSYEQYF.

The rearrangement uses TRBV6-1 and TRBJ1-1; 8 bases agree with TRBD1. Trimming cost V 3 bases and J 10 bases; bases outside gene matches: 4. The CDR3 sequence is 12 residues long. Germline V gene lookup returns CDR1 MNHNS and CDR2 SASEGT. CDR3 protein: CASSERTGRAFF. CDR3 nucleotides: TGTGCCAGCAGTGAGAGGACAGGGCGAGCTTTCTTT.

This clone showed up just once. The rearrangement links TRBV19 to TRBJ2-3; 9 bases agree with TRBD2. Germline V gene data show CDR1 as LNHDA and CDR2 as SQIVND (reference sequence). There are 14 residues in the CDR3. V lost 7 bases to trimming and J lost 4 bases; unmatched junction nucleotides: 6. The CDR3 is CASTLAGHPDTQYF. Written as DNA, the CDR3 is TGTGCCAGTACGCTAGCGGGACACCCAGATACGCAGTATTTT.

The chain has TRBV28 and TRBJ1-2, with TRBD1 as a possible D gene (6 bases). The CDR3 runs to 14 residues. V shed 5 bases and J shed 5 bases, with 15 bases lying between them. Germline assignment: CDR1 MDHEN and CDR2 SYDVKM. CDR3 in amino acids: CASSQTGHEYGYTF. The DNA of the CDR3 is TGTGCCAGCAGTCAGACGGGACACGAATATGGCTACACCTTC.

This chain joins TRBV5-3 and TRBJ2-7; D tentatively fits TRBD1 or TRBD2 (5 bases each). TRBV5-3 is identified as an open reading frame with a role that is uncertain. V was clipped by 1 base and J by 3 bases, with 20 bases between them. This CDR3 has 17 amino acids. The CDR3: CARSLFRGRFWLYEQYF. DNA of the CDR3: TGTGCCAGAAGCTTGTTCCGGGGCCGCTTTTGGCTCTACGAGCAGTACTTC.

The chain uses TRBV18 and TRBJ2-7; a weak D match, TRBD2 (6 bases). Deletions cut 4 bases from V and 0 bases from J, with 13 bases between. Germline V gene lookup returns CDR1 KGHSH and CDR2 LQKENI. The CDR3 covers 15 residues. The CDR3 nucleotides are TGTGCCAGCTCACGAAGCGGGTCTAACTCCTACGAGCAGTACTTC. Translated: CASSRSGSNSYEQYF. Full variable domain (outside the CDR3, taken from reference TRBV18 and TRBJ2-7): NAGVMQNPRHLVRRRGQEARLRCSPMKGHSHVYWYRQLPEEGLKFMVYLQKENIIDESGMPKERFSAEFPKEGPSILRIQQVVRGDSAAYFCASSRSGSNSYEQYFGPGTRLTVT.

This clone appeared a single time. The rearrangement links TRBV19 to TRBJ1-2; the D gene is possibly TRBD1 (6 bases). The CDR3 spans 17 residues. Trimming stripped 6 bases from V and 3 bases from J, with 23 bases between. Germline V gives CDR1 LNHDA, CDR2 SQIVND (reference sequence). The CDR3 sequence is CASSLDHREGVHYGYTF. The CDR3 DNA is TGTGCCAGTAGCCTCGACCACAGGGAAGGCGTACACTATGGCTACACCTTC.

The chain couples TRBV11-2 to TRBJ2-3; no clear D. CDR1 and CDR2 from the germline V gene are SGHAT and FQNNGV. The CDR3 contains 18 residues. Trimming left V 5 bases short and J 6 bases short, with 27 bases between. For the CDR3, the DNA is TGTGCCAGCAGCCCGACTTCTTACCCGAAAAAAGATTTGGATACGCAGTATTTT. Translated: CASSPTSYPKKDLDTQYF.

The chain uses TRBV11-2 and TRBJ2-3; D is tentatively TRBD1 or TRBD2 (5 bases each). Germline CDR1 is SGHAT and CDR2 is FQNNGV. The V end was cut by 4 bases, the J end by 3 bases, with 17 bases between. This CDR3 contains 16 residues. DNA for the CDR3: TGTGCCAGCAGCTCCGCAGGGTCGAGGGAAACAGATACGCAGTATTTT. Its protein product is CASSSAGSRETDTQYF.

The J gene is TRBJ2-2, the V gene TRBV10-2, with D perhaps given as TRBD1 or TRBD2 (5 bases each). Trimming pared 4 bases from V and 7 bases from J, leaving 7 bases between. Germline CDR1 WSHSY, CDR2 SAAADI. CDR3 length: 12 amino acids. The CDR3 nucleotides are TGCGCCAGCAGTGCAGGGAGCGGGGAGCTGTTTTTT. Its translation is CASSAGSGELFF.

The genes are TRBV9 and TRBJ1-4; possibly TRBD1 for D (6 bases). This CDR3 has 15 amino acids. Looked up from germline, CDR1 is SGDLS and CDR2 is YYNGEE. V was trimmed by 3 bases and J by 0 bases, leaving 9 bases between them. The CDR3 sequence: CASSAGAATNEKLFF. As DNA, the CDR3 is TGTGCCAGCAGCGCGGGGGCCGCAACTAATGAAAAACTGTTTTTT.